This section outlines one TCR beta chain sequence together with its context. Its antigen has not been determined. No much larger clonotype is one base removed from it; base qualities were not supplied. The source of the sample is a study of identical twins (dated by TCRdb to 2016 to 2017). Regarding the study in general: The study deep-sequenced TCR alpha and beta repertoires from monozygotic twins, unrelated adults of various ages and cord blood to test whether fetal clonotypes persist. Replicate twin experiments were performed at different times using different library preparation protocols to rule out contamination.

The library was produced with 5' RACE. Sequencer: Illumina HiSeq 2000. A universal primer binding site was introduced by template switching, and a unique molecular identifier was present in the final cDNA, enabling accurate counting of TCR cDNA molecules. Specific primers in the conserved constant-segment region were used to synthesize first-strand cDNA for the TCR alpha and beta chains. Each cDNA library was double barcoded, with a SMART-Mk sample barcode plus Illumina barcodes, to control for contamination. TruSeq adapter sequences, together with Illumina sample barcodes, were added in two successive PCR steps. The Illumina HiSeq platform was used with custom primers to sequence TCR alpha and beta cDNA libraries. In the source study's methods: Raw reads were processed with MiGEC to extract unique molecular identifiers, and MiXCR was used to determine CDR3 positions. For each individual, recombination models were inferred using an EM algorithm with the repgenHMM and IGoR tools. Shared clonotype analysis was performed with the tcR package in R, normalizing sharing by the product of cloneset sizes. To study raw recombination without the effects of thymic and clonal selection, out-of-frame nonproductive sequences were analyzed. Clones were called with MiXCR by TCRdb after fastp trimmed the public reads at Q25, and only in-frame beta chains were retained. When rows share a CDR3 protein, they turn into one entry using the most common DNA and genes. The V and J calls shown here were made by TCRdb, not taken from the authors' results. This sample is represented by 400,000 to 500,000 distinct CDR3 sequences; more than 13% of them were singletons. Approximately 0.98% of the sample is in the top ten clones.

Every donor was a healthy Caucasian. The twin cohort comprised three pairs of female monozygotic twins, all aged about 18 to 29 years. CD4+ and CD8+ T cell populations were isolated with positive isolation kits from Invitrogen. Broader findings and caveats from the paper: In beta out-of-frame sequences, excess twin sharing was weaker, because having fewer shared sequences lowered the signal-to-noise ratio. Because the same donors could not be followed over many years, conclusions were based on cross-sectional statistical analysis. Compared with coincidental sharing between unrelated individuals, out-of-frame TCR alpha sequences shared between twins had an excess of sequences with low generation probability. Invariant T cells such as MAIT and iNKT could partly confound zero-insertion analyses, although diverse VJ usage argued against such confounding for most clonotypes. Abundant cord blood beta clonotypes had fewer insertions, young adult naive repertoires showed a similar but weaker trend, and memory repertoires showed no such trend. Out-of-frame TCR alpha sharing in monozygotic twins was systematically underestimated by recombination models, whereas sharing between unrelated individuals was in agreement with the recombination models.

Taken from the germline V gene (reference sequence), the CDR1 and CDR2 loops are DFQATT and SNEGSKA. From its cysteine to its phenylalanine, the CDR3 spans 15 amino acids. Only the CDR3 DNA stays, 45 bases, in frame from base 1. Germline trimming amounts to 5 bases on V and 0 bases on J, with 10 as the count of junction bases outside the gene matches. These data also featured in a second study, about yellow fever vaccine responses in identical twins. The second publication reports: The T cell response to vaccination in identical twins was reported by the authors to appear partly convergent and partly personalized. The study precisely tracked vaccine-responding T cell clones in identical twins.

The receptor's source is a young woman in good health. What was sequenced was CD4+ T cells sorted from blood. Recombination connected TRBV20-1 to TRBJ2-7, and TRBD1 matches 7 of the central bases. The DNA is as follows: TGCAGTGCTCGTTCTCCGGGACAGAGCTCCTACGAGCAGTACTTC. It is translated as CSARSPGQSSYEQYF.